The clone carrying this T cell receptor beta chain was picked up many times. The antigen is unknown. Per the germline V gene, CDR1 is DFQATT and CDR2 is SNEGSKA (reference sequence). Deletions cut 8 bases from V and 8 bases from J, with 16 bases between. The CDR3 totals 12 residues. This sample stems from a study of T-cell reconstitution after alpha-beta-depleted transplantation in children. The study's findings and limits: Surviving thymic progenitors and recipient T cells were the source of high TCRbeta diversity at day 60 in some patients. Newly produced T cells mostly provided counts and TCRbeta diversity after one year, as hyperexpanded clones declined.

During its preparation, the TCRbeta library received unique molecular identifiers. From the PCR reads, TCRdb called clonotypes with MiXCR, one entry per CDR3 protein. In the table there are under 20,000 distinct CDR3 sequences, 13% of which are singletons. The genes are TRBV20-1 and TRBJ2-1; tentative D call: TRBD2 (6 bases). The receptor was isolated from a female patient aged 2-10 years who had a stem cell transplant for congenital amegakaryocytic thrombocytopenia, so the T cells may come from the graft donor. Sequenced here: PBMCs, mostly from graft donor cells, sampled 60 days after TCRalphabeta/CD19-depleted stem cell transplant. The chain's CDR3 is CSSTLALDEQFF. The CDR3 region has the DNA TGCAGTTCGACACTAGCTCTCGATGAGCAGTTCTTC.